These 11 T cell receptor beta chains originate from one sample sequenced in a study of CXCR3-negative and CXCR3-positive naive CD8 T cells. Study observations and caveats: TRB CDR3s were more hydrophobic in CXCR3-positive than in CXCR3-negative naive cells.

With UMI labels, 5' RACE was used to prepare the TRB cDNA libraries. No DNA is given; TCRdb re-called the 5' RACE reads and lists each CDR3 protein once. The specimen's table records some 5,400 distinct CDR3 sequences. No antigen has been identified for these receptors. The sample taken for sequencing was naive CXCR3+ CD8+ T cells from blood. Specified subset: CD45RO-CCR7+CD27+CD95- naive CD8+ T cells expressing CXCR3 (TNR3+). The receptor set was obtained from a human donor in good health. Some clones in this sample may be carry-over from other donors' samples.

The chain is built from TRBV18 and TRBJ2-7. This CDR3 comprises 13 residues. Per germline, CDR1 KGHSH and CDR2 LQKENI. The CDR3 spells CASSPSETYEQYF.

Its frequency marks this clonotype as medium-sized. The chain is built from TRBV29-1 and TRBJ2-2; TCRdb proposes TRBD1, but this gene call is untestable without DNA. This CDR3 contains 14 residues. CDR1 and CDR2 (germline): SQVTM, ANQGSEA. The CDR3 loop is CSITGPTNTGELFF.

Its frequency marks this clonotype as medium-sized. The chain carries TRBV9 and TRBJ2-1. Germline assignment: CDR1 SGDLS and CDR2 YYNGEE. The CDR3 totals 13 residues. The CDR3 is CASSVRSSNEQFF.

By frequency, this clonotype is medium-sized. This chain joins TRBV5-1 and TRBJ2-1; TCRdb names TRBD2, which stays unverified in the absence of DNA. CDR1 and CDR2 (germline): SGHRS, YFSETQ. This CDR3 has 16 residues. The CDR3: CASSPGTVSSYNEQFF. Combining the CDR3 with reference TRBV5-1 and TRBJ2-1 gives the whole variable domain KAGVTQTPRYLIKTRGQQVTLSCSPISGHRSVSWYQQTPGQGLQFLFEYFSETQRNKGNFPGRFSGRQFSNSRSEMNVSTLELGDSALYLCASSPGTVSSYNEQFFGPGTRLTVL.

This clonotype is medium-sized (0.01 to 0.1%) by frequency. The chain carries TRBV6-5 and TRBJ2-1; TCRdb designates TRBD1, a call that cannot be tested without DNA. CDR1 and CDR2 from the germline V gene are MNHEY and SVGAGI. The CDR3 is made up of 12 amino acids. CDR3 protein: CASSSPLYEQFF.

Its frequency marks this clonotype as medium-sized. Here the CDR3 reads CASSQDHEQFF. The chain has TRBV4-1 and TRBJ2-1. The germline V gene encodes CDR1 MGHRA and CDR2 YSYEKL. The CDR3 has 11 amino acids.

Judged by frequency, this clonotype is medium-sized (0.01 to 0.1%). The chain employs TRBV28 and TRBJ2-7. CDR3 length: 14 amino acids. The germline gives CDR1 MDHEN, CDR2 SYDVKM. The CDR3 spells CASSFSVGSYEQYF.

The chain recombines TRBV11-1 with TRBJ1-4; absent DNA, TCRdb's TRBD1 call cannot be checked. CDR3 size: 14 residues. The germline V gene encodes CDR1 SGHAT and CDR2 FQDESV (reference sequence). The CDR3 sequence is CASSFGGSNEKLFF.

Its frequency marks this clonotype as medium-sized. The J gene is TRBJ2-2, the V gene TRBV9; checking the TCRdb D call of TRBD1 is not possible without DNA. Germline assignment: CDR1 SGDLS and CDR2 YYNGEE. The CDR3 has 13 amino acids. CDR3 sequence: CASSTGAAGELFF. The full variable domain, completed using reference TRBV9 and TRBJ2-2, is DSGVTQTPKHLITATGQRVTLRCSPRSGDLSVYWYQQSLDQGLQFLIQYYNGEERAKGNILERFSAQQFPDLHSELNLSSLELGDSALYFCASSTGAAGELFFGEGSRLTVL.

The J gene is TRBJ2-7, the V gene TRBV7-9; TCRdb reports TRBD1, a call that lacks DNA to check it against. Germline values: CDR1 SEHNR, CDR2 FQNEAQ (reference sequence). This CDR3 region has 16 residues. The CDR3 protein is CASSAGHLGSSYEQYF.

The V call is TRBV7-6, the J call TRBJ2-7; TCRdb calls TRBD1, which cannot be checked without DNA. There are 15 residues in the CDR3. The germline V gene encodes CDR1 SGHVS and CDR2 FNYEAQ. The CDR3 sequence is CASSAGDGVTYEQYF.